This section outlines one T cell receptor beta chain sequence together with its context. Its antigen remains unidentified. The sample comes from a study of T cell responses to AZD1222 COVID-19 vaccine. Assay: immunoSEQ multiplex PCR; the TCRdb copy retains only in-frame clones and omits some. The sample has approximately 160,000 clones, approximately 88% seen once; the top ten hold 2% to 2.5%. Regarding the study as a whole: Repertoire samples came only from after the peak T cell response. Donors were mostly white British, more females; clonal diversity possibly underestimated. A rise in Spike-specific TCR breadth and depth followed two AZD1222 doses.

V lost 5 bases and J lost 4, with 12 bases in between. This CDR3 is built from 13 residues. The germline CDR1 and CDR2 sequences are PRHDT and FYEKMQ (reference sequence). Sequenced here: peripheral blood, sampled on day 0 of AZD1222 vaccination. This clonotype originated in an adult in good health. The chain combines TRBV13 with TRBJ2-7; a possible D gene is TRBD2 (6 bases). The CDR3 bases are TGTGCCAGCAGCCGGGGACTTACTTACGAGCAGTACTTC. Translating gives CASSRGLTYEQYF.